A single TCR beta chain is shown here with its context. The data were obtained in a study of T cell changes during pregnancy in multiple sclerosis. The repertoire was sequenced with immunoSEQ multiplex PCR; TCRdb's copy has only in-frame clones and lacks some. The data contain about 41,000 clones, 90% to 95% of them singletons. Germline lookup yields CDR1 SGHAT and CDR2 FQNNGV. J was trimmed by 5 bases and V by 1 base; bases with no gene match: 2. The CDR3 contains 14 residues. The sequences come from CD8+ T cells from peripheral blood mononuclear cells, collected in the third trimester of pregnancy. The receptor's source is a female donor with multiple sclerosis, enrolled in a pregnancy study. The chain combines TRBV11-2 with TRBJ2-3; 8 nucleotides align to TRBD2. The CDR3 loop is CASSLAGGKDTQYF. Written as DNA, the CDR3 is TGTGCCAGCAGCTTAGCGGGGGGGAAAGATACGCAGTATTTT.